The rows below give T cell receptor beta chains drawn from one sample of a study of blood T cell repertoires in COVID-19. Clones were sequenced by immunoSEQ multiplex PCR, and TCRdb holds only the in-frame ones, with some missing. The sample has about 410,000 clones, over 75% seen once. Sequenced: peripheral blood. Every receptor here comes from a woman in her forties with COVID-19, enrolled during active disease. CDR3s include the opening cysteine and the closing phenylalanine or tryptophan. D genes are given only for firm matches. Some rows have no size entry. The others give once, few or many, or a class for an expanded clone.

size: .; V: TRBV7-3; D: TRBD1; J: TRBJ2-7; DNA: TGTGCCAGCAGCTTATCGTTAGGGCGGGACAGGGTAGACGAGCAGTACTTC; CDR3: CASSLSLGRDRVDEQYF
size: .; V: TRBV14; D: TRBD1; J: TRBJ1-6; DNA: TGTGCCAGCAGACTACAGGGGAGAAATTCACCCCTCCACTTT; CDR3: CASRLQGRNSPLHF
size: .; V: TRBV19; D: .; J: TRBJ1-5; DNA: TGTGCCAGTAGTTCCATGATACAGGGAGTCAGGGGCAATCAGCCCCAGCATTTT; CDR3: CASSSMIQGVRGNQPQHF
size: .; V: TRBV3-1/TRBV3-2; D: .; J: TRBJ1-2; DNA: TGTGCCAGCAGCGCGACAAGAGACTATGGCTACACCTTC; CDR3: CASSATRDYGYTF
size: .; V: TRBV18; D: TRBD1; J: TRBJ1-1; DNA: TGTGCCAGCTCACCACCGGACAGGGGTAAAACTGAAGCTTTCTTT; CDR3: CASSPPDRGKTEAFF
size: .; V: TRBV4-3; D: .; J: TRBJ2-2; DNA: TGCGCCAGCAGCCAAGATGACTACTACACCGGGGAGCTGTTTTTT; CDR3: CASSQDDYYTGELFF
size: .; V: TRBV11-2; D: .; J: TRBJ1-3; DNA: TGTGCCAGCAGCGGTAGAGGTGGAAACACCATATATTTT; CDR3: CASSGRGGNTIYF
size: .; V: TRBV27; D: .; J: TRBJ2-1; DNA: TGTGCCAGCAGTTTACTTGGGGGGGCGTCCTACAATGAGCAGTTCTTC; CDR3: CASSLLGGASYNEQFF
size: .; V: TRBV18; D: .; J: TRBJ1-5; DNA: TGTGCCAGCTCACCACCGAGTCTAGTCAATCAGCCCCAGCATTTT; CDR3: CASSPPSLVNQPQHF
size: few; V: TRBV6-1; D: TRBD1; J: TRBJ2-7; DNA: TGTGCCAGCAGTGAAATAGGAGACAGGGTGGGTGAGCAGTACTTC; CDR3: CASSEIGDRVGEQYF
size: .; V: TRBV4-3; D: .; J: TRBJ1-5; DNA: TGCGCCAGCAGCCAAGACGAGGGGGTAGGCCAGCCCCAGCATTTT; CDR3: CASSQDEGVGQPQHF
size: .; V: TRBV5-1; D: .; J: TRBJ2-7; DNA: TGCGCCAGCAGCCTCGGGACTGCCCCCCCTTACGAGCAGTACTTC; CDR3: CASSLGTAPPYEQYF
size: .; V: TRBV12-5; D: TRBD1; J: TRBJ1-5; DNA: TGTGCTAGTGGCCCGTGGACAGGGTTCGCTTATCAGCCCCAGCATTTT; CDR3: CASGPWTGFAYQPQHF
size: .; V: TRBV10-1; D: TRBD1; J: TRBJ1-2; DNA: TGCGCCAGCAGTGAGTCCGACAGGGGGGACTATGGCTACACCTTC; CDR3: CASSESDRGDYGYTF
size: .; V: TRBV27; D: .; J: TRBJ1-1; DNA: TGTGCCAGCAGTTTAAGAAGAGCGAATGGATGGAACACTGAAGCTTTCTTT; CDR3: CASSLRRANGWNTEAFF
size: .; V: TRBV15; D: .; J: TRBJ2-3; DNA: TGTGCCACCAGCACTCAGGGTAGCACAGATACGCAGTATTTT; CDR3: CATSTQGSTDTQYF
size: .; V: TRBV5-6; D: TRBD1; J: TRBJ1-2; DNA: TGTGCCAGCAGCTCTCCTACAGGGGGGAGCTATGGCTACACCTTC; CDR3: CASSSPTGGSYGYTF
size: .; V: TRBV9; D: TRBD1; J: TRBJ1-1; DNA: TGTGCCAGCAGCGTAGCCGGCAGGGGGCTTGGGAGTAACACTGAAGCTTTCTTT; CDR3: CASSVAGRGLGSNTEAFF
size: .; V: TRBV18; D: TRBD1; J: TRBJ1-5; DNA: TGTGCCAGCTCACCCTACCGGACAGGGTCGGGCAATCAGCCCCAGCATTTT; CDR3: CASSPYRTGSGNQPQHF
size: .; V: TRBV29-1; D: .; J: TRBJ1-3; DNA: TGCAGCGTTGAAGGGGGCCCCAGCTCTGGAAACACCATATATTTT; CDR3: CSVEGGPSSGNTIYF
size: .; V: TRBV24-1; D: TRBD1; J: TRBJ2-7; DNA: TGTGCCACCAGTGGCCCTATAGGGACAGGGGGCGACTCTTACGGGCAGTACTTC; CDR3: CATSGPIGTGGDSYGQYF
size: .; V: TRBV30; D: .; J: TRBJ2-7; DNA: TGTGCCTGGAGTACAGGACTAGAGCAGTACTTC; CDR3: CAWSTGLEQYF
size: .; V: TRBV27; D: .; J: TRBJ1-2; DNA: TGTGCCAGCAGTTCCATCCCCCCGGGCTATGGCTACACCTTC; CDR3: CASSSIPPGYGYTF
size: .; V: TRBV19; D: .; J: TRBJ1-6; DNA: TGTGCCAGTAGTGACCGGAGCTCCTATAATTCACCCCTCCACTTT; CDR3: CASSDRSSYNSPLHF
size: .; V: TRBV6-4; D: TRBD1; J: TRBJ2-2; DNA: TGTGCCAGCCGAAACAGGGGCGCTGGCGGGGAGCTGTTTTTT; CDR3: CASRNRGAGGELFF
size: .; V: TRBV6-6; D: TRBD2; J: TRBJ2-5; DNA: TGTGCCAGCAGTTGGGGAGGACTAGCGGAAGAGACCCAGTACTTC; CDR3: CASSWGGLAEETQYF